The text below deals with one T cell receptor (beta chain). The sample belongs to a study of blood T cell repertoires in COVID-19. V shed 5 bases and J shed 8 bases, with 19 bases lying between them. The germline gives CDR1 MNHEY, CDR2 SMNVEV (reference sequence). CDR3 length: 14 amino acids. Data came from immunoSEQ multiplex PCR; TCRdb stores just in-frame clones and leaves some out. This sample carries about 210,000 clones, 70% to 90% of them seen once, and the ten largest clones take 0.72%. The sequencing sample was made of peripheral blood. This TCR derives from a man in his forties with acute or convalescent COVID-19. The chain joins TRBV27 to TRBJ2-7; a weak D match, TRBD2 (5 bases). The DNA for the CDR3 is TGTGCCAGCAGTCCCCCCGGACTGACCGCCAAGCAGTACTTC. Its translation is CASSPPGLTAKQYF.